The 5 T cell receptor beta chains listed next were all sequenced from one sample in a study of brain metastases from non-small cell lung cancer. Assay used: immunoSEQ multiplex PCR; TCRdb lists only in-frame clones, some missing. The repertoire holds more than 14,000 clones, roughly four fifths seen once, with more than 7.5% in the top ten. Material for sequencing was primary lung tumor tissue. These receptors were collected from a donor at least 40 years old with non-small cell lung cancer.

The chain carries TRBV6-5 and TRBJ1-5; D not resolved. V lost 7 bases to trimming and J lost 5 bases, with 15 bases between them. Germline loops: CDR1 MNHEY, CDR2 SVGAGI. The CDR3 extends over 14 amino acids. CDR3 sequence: CASTALSMDQPQHF. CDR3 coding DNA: TGTGCCAGCACCGCCCTTTCGATGGATCAGCCCCAGCATTTT.

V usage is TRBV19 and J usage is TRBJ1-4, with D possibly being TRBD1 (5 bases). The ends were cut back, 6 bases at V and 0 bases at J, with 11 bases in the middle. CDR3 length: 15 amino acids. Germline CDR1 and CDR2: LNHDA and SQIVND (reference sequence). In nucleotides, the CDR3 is TGTGCCAGTAGGGCCCGGGGGGCAACTAATGAAAAACTGTTTTTT. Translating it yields CASRARGATNEKLFF.

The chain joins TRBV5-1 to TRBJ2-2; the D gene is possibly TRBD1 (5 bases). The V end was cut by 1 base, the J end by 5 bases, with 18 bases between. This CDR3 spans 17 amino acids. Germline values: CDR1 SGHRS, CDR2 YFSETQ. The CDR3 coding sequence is TGCGCCAGCAGCTTGCAGTCTGGGGCGCCGCGGACCGGGGAGCTGTTTTTT. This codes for CASSLQSGAPRTGELFF.

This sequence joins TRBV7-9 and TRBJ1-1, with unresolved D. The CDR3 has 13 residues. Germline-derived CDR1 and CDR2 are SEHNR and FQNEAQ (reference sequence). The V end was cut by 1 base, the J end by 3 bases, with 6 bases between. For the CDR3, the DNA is TGTGCCAGCAGCTTAGATCAGTACACTGAAGCTTTCTTT. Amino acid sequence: CASSLDQYTEAFF.

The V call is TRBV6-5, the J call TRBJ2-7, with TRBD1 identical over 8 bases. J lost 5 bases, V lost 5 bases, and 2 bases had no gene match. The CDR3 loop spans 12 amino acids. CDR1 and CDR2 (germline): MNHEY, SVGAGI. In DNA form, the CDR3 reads TGTGCCAGCAGTAGACAGGGGAACGAGCAGTACGTC. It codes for CASSRQGNEQYV.